The 14 T cell receptor beta chains listed next were all sequenced from one sample in a study of beta chain features in type 1 diabetes. Isolated RNA was reverse transcribed in full, so expressed TCRB transcripts were sequenced. The data were produced by immunoSEQ multiplex PCR, yet TCRdb's version contains in-frame clones alone and is incomplete. The data hold 150,000 or so clones, with approximately 12% observed a single time. Sequenced: central memory CD4+ T cells from blood. Receptors were obtained from a man between 18 and 29 years old in good health.

This clone was recorded a few times. The chain uses TRBV29-1 and TRBJ1-4, with TRBD1 as a possible D gene (6 bases). Trimming removed 4 bases from V and 3 bases from J, with 12 bases in between. Germline CDR1 SQVTM, CDR2 ANQGSEA. CDR3 length: 14 amino acids. CDR3 DNA sequence: TGCAGCGTTGTTGGGGGCGGCTCTAATGAAAAACTGTTTTTT. Translated, it gives CSVVGGGSNEKLFF.

This clone was observed many times. J is TRBJ2-6 and V is TRBV7-2; D may be TRBD1 or TRBD2 (5 bases each). The CDR3 spans 16 residues. V lost 5 bases and J 0 bases, leaving 11 bases between the germline ends. Germline CDR1 and CDR2: SGHTA and FQGNSA. The CDR3 nucleotides read TGTGCCAGCAGCCGGGACGGGAACTCTGGGGCCAACGTCCTGACTTTC. Protein sequence: CASSRDGNSGANVLTF.

The CDR3 protein is CASSAEREVGELFF. The CDR3 DNA reads TGTGCCAGCAGTGCTGAGCGGGAGGTGGGGGAGCTGTTTTTT. This chain uses TRBV2 with TRBJ2-2, with 9 nucleotides matching TRBD2. Germline loops: CDR1 SNHLY, CDR2 FYNNEI. Trimming cost V 4 bases and J 8 bases; bases outside gene matches: 5. CDR3 length: 14 amino acids.

This clone was detected a few times. The chain couples TRBV7-2 to TRBJ2-2; D tentatively fits TRBD1 or TRBD2 (5 bases each). CDR3 length: 15 amino acids. Per germline, CDR1 SGHTA and CDR2 FQGNSA. The V end was cut by 6 bases, the J end by 0 bases, with 11 bases between. The CDR3 region has the DNA TGTGCCAGCAGACCGGGACGGGCGAACACCGGGGAGCTGTTTTTT. It encodes CASRPGRANTGELFF.

The table lists this clone with a few counts. The DNA of the CDR3 is TGTGCCAGCAGCCTCCGACTAGCGGGTAAATCGACCAATGAGCAGTTCTTC. Encoded protein: CASSLRLAGKSTNEQFF. V gene TRBV7-2 combines with J gene TRBJ2-1, with 10 bases identical to TRBD2. V trimming: 5 bases; J trimming: 6 bases; junction bases outside the gene matches: 13. Germline CDR1 and CDR2: SGHTA and FQGNSA. This CDR3 spans 17 amino acids.

There are a few counts of this clone. This chain uses TRBV11-3 with TRBJ1-4; D remains unclear. The CDR3 spans 15 residues. Germline CDR1 is SGHNT and CDR2 is YENEEA. V was clipped by 5 bases and J by 8 bases, with 18 bases between them. The CDR3 sequence: CASSHEREVWEKLFF. DNA for the CDR3: TGTGCCAGCAGCCACGAACGGGAGGTTTGGGAAAAACTGTTTTTT.

This chain uses TRBV19 with TRBJ2-3; TRBD2 aligns across 11 bases. CDR3 size: 14 residues. CDR1 is LNHDA and CDR2 is SQIVND in the germline V gene (reference sequence). The J segment lost 3 bases and the V segment lost 8 bases, leaving 4 bases of the junction unmatched. The CDR3: CASGRLAGTDTQYF. In DNA, the CDR3 is TGTGCCAGTGGGCGACTAGCGGGAACAGATACGCAGTATTTT.

V is TRBV6-1 and J is TRBJ2-1; D uncertain. The CDR3 has 15 residues. Trimming took 11 bases from V and 0 from J, leaving 17 bases between them. From germline, CDR1 is MNHNS and CDR2 SASEGT. The CDR3 region has the DNA TGTGCCGCTGTGAGGAGCGCGAGCTCCTACAATGAGCAGTTCTTC. Protein product: CAAVRSASSYNEQFF.

This clone was counted ten times or more. The chain carries TRBV29-1 and TRBJ1-2, with D possibly TRBD1 on 5 matching bases. The CDR3 extends over 15 amino acids. Germline lookup yields CDR1 SQVTM and CDR2 ANQGSEA. Trimming stripped 2 bases from V and 7 bases from J, with 20 bases between. CDR3 residues: CSVEPLLSGALGYTF. CDR3 sequence (DNA): TGCAGCGTTGAACCCCTGTTGAGCGGGGCCCTTGGCTACACCTTC.

Only a few counts were recorded for this clone. The CDR3 loop is CASSVFQSSYNEQFF. CDR3 coding DNA: TGTGCCAGCAGCGTATTCCAGAGCTCCTACAATGAGCAGTTCTTC. The chain recombines TRBV9 with TRBJ2-1; D is unresolved. V lost 1 base and J lost 0, with 8 bases in between. From germline, CDR1 is SGDLS and CDR2 YYNGEE. The CDR3 sequence is 15 residues long.

The CDR3, as DNA: TGTGCCAGCAGCGCCCTCCGGGCGTCCCATGAGCAGTTCTTC. It specifies CASSALRASHEQFF. The rearrangement joins TRBV9 to TRBJ2-1; unclear D gene. The V and J ends lost 3 bases and 8 bases respectively, with 15 bases between them. This CDR3 has 14 amino acids. Per the germline V gene, CDR1 is SGDLS and CDR2 is YYNGEE. Full variable domain (outside the CDR3, taken from reference TRBV9 and TRBJ2-1): DSGVTQTPKHLITATGQRVTLRCSPRSGDLSVYWYQQSLDQGLQFLIQYYNGEERAKGNILERFSAQQFPDLHSELNLSSLELGDSALYFCASSALRASHEQFFGPGTRLTVL.

The CDR3 DNA reads as TGCGCCAGCAGCCCCCTGGGACAGTCAGGTGGCTACACCTTC. Amino acids: CASSPLGQSGGYTF. The rearrangement uses TRBV4-3 and TRBJ1-2; 7 bases fit TRBD1. This CDR3 has 14 amino acids. The germline CDR1 and CDR2 sequences are LGHNA and YSLEER. The trim removed 4 bases at V and 7 bases at J, leaving 9 bases unmatched.

This clone was seen a handful of times. V is TRBV11-1 and J is TRBJ2-1, with TRBD2 matching 16 bases. The CDR3 spans 17 residues. V shed 3 bases and J 8 bases; nucleotides not matched to a gene: 7. Per germline, CDR1 SGHAT and CDR2 FQDESV (reference sequence). CDR3 loop: CASSLGTSGRDFDEQFF. In DNA form, the CDR3 reads TGTGCCAGCAGCTTGGGGACTAGCGGGAGGGATTTCGATGAGCAGTTCTTC. Using reference TRBV11-1 and TRBJ2-1 for the parts outside the CDR3, the full variable domain is EAEVAQSPRYKITEKSQAVAFWCDPISGHATLYWYRQILGQGPELLVQFQDESVVDDSQLPKDRFSAERLKGVDSTLKIQPAELGDSAMYLCASSLGTSGRDFDEQFFGPGTRLTVL.

This chain joins TRBV6-1 and TRBJ2-3; 11 nucleotides align to TRBD2. Trimming took 6 bases from V and 13 from J; bases not matched to a gene: 12. This CDR3 has 14 residues. Germline V lookup: CDR1 MNHNS, CDR2 SASEGT. CDR3 in amino acids: CASSQTSGAVREYF. The DNA for the CDR3 is TGTGCCAGCAGCCAGACTAGCGGGGCGGTTCGAGAGTATTTT.